These 5 T cell receptor beta chains came from one sample sequenced in a study of blood T cell repertoires in COVID-19 (TCRdb year 2020). The library was prepared using the immunoSEQ multiplex PCR assay. As stored in TCRdb, this immuneACCESS dataset retains in-frame rearrangements with V and J assigned. A fraction of the clones does not appear; measured against another copy, unresolved V genes explain less than half of the discrepancy, and the remainder lacks a known reason. The sample table contains approximately 440,000 clones; only one count was recorded for approximately 88% of them. About 12% of the sample rests with the top ten. Specimen: peripheral blood. The receptors derive from a woman between 50 and 59 years old with COVID-19, enrolled during active disease.

This clone was observed once. The chain has TRBV9 and TRBJ2-1; 7 bases agree with TRBD2. Germline V CDR1 and CDR2: SGDLS, YYNGEE. Unmatched junction bases numbered 7, after V lost 0 bases and J lost 4 bases. The CDR3 consists of 16 residues. The CDR3 region has the DNA TGTGCCAGCAGCGTAGGTAGGCTAGCGGATTACAATGAGCAGTTCTTC. As protein: CASSVGRLADYNEQFF.

The chain recombines TRBV28 with TRBJ2-7; D unresolved. Trimming took 5 bases from V and 2 from J, leaving 16 bases between them. The CDR3 length is 15 residues. Per germline, CDR1 MDHEN and CDR2 SYDVKM. The DNA of the CDR3 is TGTGCCAGCAGTGAGGAAGGATCTCCCCCCTACGAGCAGTACTTC. Translating gives CASSEEGSPPYEQYF.

This rearrangement joins TRBV23-1 to TRBJ2-7; 9 bases align to TRBD1. TRBV23-1 is assigned to the ORF class and has an uncertain function. The trim removed 4 bases at V and 0 bases at J, leaving 13 bases unmatched. The CDR3 covers 18 residues. This chain's CDR3 is CASSLFGTGLFHSYEQYF. The CDR3 DNA reads as TGCGCCAGCAGTCTGTTTGGGACAGGGCTCTTCCACTCCTACGAGCAGTACTTC.

This chain connects TRBV3-1 (or the pseudogene TRBV3-2) to TRBJ1-1; D remains unclear. The V end was cut by 3 bases, the J end by 7 bases, with 18 bases between. The CDR3 length is 15 residues. The germline V gene has CDR1 LGHDT and CDR2 YNNKEL (reference sequence). This CDR3 reads CASSHNGVGDVEAFF. CDR3 DNA sequence: TGTGCCAGCAGCCATAACGGTGTAGGAGACGTTGAAGCTTTCTTT.

J is TRBJ1-1 and V is TRBV6-5; D might be TRBD1 (5 bases). The CDR3 extends over 11 amino acids. CDR1 is MNHEY and CDR2 is SVGAGI in the germline V gene. V dropped 7 bases and J dropped 7 bases, with 10 bases sitting between them. The CDR3 coding sequence is TGTGCCAGCATAAGGGGCCTTGAAGCTTTCTTT. Translated, it gives CASIRGLEAFF.